A selection of T cell receptor beta chains follows, all from one sample in a study of CD8 T cells in Susac syndrome. TCRdb reanalysed the immunoSEQ multiplex PCR reads using MiXCR and keeps one entry per CDR3 protein. The repertoire holds hundreds of thousands of distinct CDR3 sequences, with 95% as singletons. The specimen was CD4+ T cells from PBMCs. Receptors were obtained from a human donor with multiple sclerosis. Each CDR3 is given with its conserved first and last residue. The order of the fields is V gene, clone size, J gene, D gene, CDR3 DNA, CDR3 protein. D genes are given only for firm matches. Clone size is stated in some rows and not others, as once, few, many or a class when expanded.

TRBV20-1	once	TRBJ2-3	NA	TGCAGTGCTAGAGACAGGGTGTCCGGCACAGATACGCAGTATTTT	CSARDRVSGTDTQYF
TRBV20-1	NA	TRBJ1-1	NA	TGCAGTGCTCCTAGGGGTACTGAAGCTTTCTTT	CSAPRGTEAFF
TRBV18	NA	TRBJ2-1	NA	TGTGCCAGCTCACCGTTCGGGGCTTATGAGCAGTTCTTC	CASSPFGAYEQFF
TRBV3-1	NA	TRBJ2-1	NA	TGTGCCAGCAGCCAAGGATCGGGGAGAAACAATGAGCAGTTCTTC	CASSQGSGRNNEQFF
TRBV12-3/TRBV12-4	once	TRBJ2-2	NA	TGTGCCAGCAGTTTCGGTTTCGGGGAGCTGTTTTTT	CASSFGFGELFF
TRBV7-2	NA	TRBJ2-1	TRBD2	TGTGCCAGCAGCTTAGCTGGGACTAGCGGTTACAATGAGCAGTTCTTC	CASSLAGTSGYNEQFF
TRBV29-1	NA	TRBJ2-3	NA	TGCAGCGCTGGCGTCACAGATACGCAGTATTTT	CSAGVTDTQYF
TRBV7-3	once	TRBJ2-1	TRBD1	TGTGCCAGCAGCCACGGACAGGGCGATGAGCAGTTCTTC	CASSHGQGDEQFF
TRBV9	NA	TRBJ2-5	TRBD2	TGTGCCAGCAGCTTGGGACTAGCGGGAGTTGAGGAGACCCAGTACTTC	CASSLGLAGVEETQYF
TRBV7-9	NA	TRBJ2-3	NA	TGTGCCACCCAAGAGGGCACAGATACGCAGTATTTT	CATQEGTDTQYF
TRBV20-1	NA	TRBJ1-5	TRBD1	TGCAGTGCTAGAGAGCCGGGGGGACAGGGCAACCGAAGCAATCAGCCCCAGCATTTT	CSAREPGGQGNRSNQPQHF
TRBV29-1	few	TRBJ1-2	TRBD1	TGCAGCGTAGTGGACAGGGCATCCTATGGCTACACCTTC	CSVVDRASYGYTF
TRBV7-9	NA	TRBJ2-1	NA	TGTGCCAGCATCAATTCAGTCACCGGGTACAATGAGCAGTTCTTC	CASINSVTGYNEQFF
TRBV30	NA	TRBJ2-7	NA	TGTGCCTGGAGGGGTCACAGGAGCTCCCACGAGCAGTACTTC	CAWRGHRSSHEQYF
TRBV6-1	NA	TRBJ2-1	NA	TGTGCCAGCAGTGAAGGGGGAGGACTACGCAATGAGCAGTTCTTC	CASSEGGGLRNEQFF
TRBV3-1	NA	TRBJ2-5	NA	TGTGCCACCCTAGGGGAGCAAGAGACCCAGTACTTC	CATLGEQETQYF
TRBV14	NA	TRBJ2-7	NA	TGTGCCAGCAGCGACTATCACGAGCAGTACTTC	CASSDYHEQYF
TRBV9	NA	TRBJ1-1	NA	TGTGCCAGCAGCCCACAGGCACAGACTGAAGCTTTCTTT	CASSPQAQTEAFF
TRBV20-1	NA	TRBJ2-7	NA	TGCAGTGAGGTTCAGGTTAGCGAGCAGTACTTC	CSEVQVSEQYF
TRBV30	NA	TRBJ2-1	NA	TGTGCCTGGAGTGTAAGGCAGGGCGGGGTCGGGAGCGAGTTCTTC	CAWSVRQGGVGSEFF
TRBV29-1	NA	TRBJ2-5	NA	TGCAGCGTTCACCAGGGGCGCAGGGAGACCCAGTACTTC	CSVHQGRRETQYF
TRBV4-1	NA	TRBJ2-7	TRBD2	TGCGCCAGCAGCCCCACACCGGGGGAGGGTATCCCCTACGAGCAGTACTTC	CASSPTPGEGIPYEQYF
TRBV29-1	NA	TRBJ1-1	TRBD1	TGCAGCGTTGAGGGGACAGCAAACACTGAAGCTTTCTTT	CSVEGTANTEAFF
TRBV2	NA	TRBJ2-5	NA	TGTGCCAGCAGTTTCCGGCCAGAGACCCAGTACTTC	CASSFRPETQYF